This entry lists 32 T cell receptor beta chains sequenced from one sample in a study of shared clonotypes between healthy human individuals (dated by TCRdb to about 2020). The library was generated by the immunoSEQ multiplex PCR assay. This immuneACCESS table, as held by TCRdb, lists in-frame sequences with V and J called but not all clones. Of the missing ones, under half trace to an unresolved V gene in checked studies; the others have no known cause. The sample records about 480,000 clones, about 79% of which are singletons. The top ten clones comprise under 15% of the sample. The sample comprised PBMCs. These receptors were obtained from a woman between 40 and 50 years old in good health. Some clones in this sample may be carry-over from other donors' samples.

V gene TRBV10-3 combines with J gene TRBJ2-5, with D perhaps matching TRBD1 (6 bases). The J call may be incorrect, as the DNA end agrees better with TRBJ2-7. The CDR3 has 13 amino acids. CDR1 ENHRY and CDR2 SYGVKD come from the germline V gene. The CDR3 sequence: CAIRRQASYEQYF. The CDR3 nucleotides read TGTGCCATCAGGAGACAGGCCTCCTACGAGCAGTACTTC.

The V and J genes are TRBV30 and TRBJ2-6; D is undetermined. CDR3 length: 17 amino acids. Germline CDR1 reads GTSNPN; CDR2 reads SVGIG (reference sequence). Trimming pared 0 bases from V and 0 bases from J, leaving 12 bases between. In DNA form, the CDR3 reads TGTGCCTGGAGTGTACCGAGTTCCAGCTCTGGGGCCAACGTCCTGACTTTC. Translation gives CAWSVPSSSSGANVLTF.

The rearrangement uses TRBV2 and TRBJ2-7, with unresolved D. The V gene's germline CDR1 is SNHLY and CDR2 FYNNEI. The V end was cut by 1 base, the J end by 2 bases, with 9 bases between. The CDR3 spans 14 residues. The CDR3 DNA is TGTGCCAGCAGTGAAGGACATGGAACCTACGAGCAGTACTTC. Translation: CASSEGHGTYEQYF. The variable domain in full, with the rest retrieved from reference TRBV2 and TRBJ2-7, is EPEVTQTPSHQVTQMGQEVILRCVPISNHLYFYWYRQILGQKVEFLVSFYNNEISEKSEIFDDQFSVERPDGSNFTLKIRSTKLEDSAMYFCASSEGHGTYEQYFGPGTRLTVT.

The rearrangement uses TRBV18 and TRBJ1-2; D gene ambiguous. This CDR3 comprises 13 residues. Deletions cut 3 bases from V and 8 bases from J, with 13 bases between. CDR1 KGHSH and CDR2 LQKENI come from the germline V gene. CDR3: CASSPPRHQGYTF. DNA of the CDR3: TGTGCCAGCTCACCTCCCAGGCACCAGGGCTACACCTTC.

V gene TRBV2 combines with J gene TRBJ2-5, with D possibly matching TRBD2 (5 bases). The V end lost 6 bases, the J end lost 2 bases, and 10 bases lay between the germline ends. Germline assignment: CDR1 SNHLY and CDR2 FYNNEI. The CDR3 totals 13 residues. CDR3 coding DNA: TGTGCCAGCAGGGACTTTGAACAAGAGACCCAGTACTTC. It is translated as CASRDFEQETQYF.

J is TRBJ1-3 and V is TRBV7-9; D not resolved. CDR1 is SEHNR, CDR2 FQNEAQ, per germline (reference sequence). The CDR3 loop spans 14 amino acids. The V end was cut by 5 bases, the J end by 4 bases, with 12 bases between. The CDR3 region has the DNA TGTGCCAGCAGCGCAACGGTGGGGGGAAACACCATATATTTT. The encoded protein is CASSATVGGNTIYF.

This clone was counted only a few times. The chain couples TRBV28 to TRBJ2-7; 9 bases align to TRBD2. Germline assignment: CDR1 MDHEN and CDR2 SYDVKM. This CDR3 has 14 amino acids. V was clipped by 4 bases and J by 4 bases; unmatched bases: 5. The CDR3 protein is CASSSAGGKYEQYF. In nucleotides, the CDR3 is TGTGCCAGCAGTTCAGCGGGAGGAAAGTACGAGCAGTACTTC.

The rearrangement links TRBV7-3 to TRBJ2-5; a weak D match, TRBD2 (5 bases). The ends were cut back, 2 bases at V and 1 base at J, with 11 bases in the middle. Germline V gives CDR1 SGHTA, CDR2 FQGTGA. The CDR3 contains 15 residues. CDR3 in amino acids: CASSLDSGVQETQYF. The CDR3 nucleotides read TGTGCCAGCAGCTTAGATTCCGGGGTCCAAGAGACCCAGTACTTC.

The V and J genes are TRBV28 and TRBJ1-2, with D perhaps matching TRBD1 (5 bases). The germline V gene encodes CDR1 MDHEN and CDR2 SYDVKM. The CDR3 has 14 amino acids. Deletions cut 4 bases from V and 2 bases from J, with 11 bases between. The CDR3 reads CASSSPPGNYGYTF. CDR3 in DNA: TGTGCCAGCAGTTCCCCCCCAGGGAACTATGGCTACACCTTC.

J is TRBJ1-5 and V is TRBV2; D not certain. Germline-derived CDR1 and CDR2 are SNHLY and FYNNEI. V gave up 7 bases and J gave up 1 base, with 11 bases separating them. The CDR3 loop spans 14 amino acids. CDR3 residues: CASTPRESNQPQHF. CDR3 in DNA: TGTGCCAGCACTCCAAGGGAGAGCAATCAGCCCCAGCATTTT.

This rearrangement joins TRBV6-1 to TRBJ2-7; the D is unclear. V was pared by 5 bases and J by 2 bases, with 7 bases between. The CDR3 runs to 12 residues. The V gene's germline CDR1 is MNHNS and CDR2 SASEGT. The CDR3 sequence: CASSKVTYEQYF. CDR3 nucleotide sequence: TGTGCCAGCAGTAAAGTAACCTACGAGCAGTACTTC.

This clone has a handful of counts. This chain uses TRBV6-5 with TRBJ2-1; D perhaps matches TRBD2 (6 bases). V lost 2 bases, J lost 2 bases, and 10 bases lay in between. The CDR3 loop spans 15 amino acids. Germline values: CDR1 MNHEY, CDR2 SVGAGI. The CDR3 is CASSYTGEAYNEQFF. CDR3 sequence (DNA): TGTGCCAGCAGTTACACGGGAGAGGCCTACAATGAGCAGTTCTTC.

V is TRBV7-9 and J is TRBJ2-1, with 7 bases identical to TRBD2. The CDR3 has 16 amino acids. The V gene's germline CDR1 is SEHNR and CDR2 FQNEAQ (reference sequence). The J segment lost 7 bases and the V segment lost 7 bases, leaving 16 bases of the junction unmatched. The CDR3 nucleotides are TGTGCCAGCAACCCGGTTGGGGAGGGCCGGTGGAATGAGCAGTTCTTC. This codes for CASNPVGEGRWNEQFF.

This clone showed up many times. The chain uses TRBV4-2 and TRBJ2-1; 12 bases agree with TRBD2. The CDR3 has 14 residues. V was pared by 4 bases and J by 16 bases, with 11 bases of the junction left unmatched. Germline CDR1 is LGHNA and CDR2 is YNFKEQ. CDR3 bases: TGTGCCAGCAGCCCCCTACCCACTAGCGGGAGGAGTTTCTTC. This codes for CASSPLPTSGRSFF.

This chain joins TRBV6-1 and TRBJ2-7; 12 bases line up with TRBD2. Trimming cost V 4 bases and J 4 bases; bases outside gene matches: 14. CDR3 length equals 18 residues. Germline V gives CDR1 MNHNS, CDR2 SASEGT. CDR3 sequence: CASSVGLAGTPPGYEQYF. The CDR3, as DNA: TGTGCCAGCAGTGTTGGACTAGCGGGAACCCCCCCAGGATACGAGCAGTACTTC.

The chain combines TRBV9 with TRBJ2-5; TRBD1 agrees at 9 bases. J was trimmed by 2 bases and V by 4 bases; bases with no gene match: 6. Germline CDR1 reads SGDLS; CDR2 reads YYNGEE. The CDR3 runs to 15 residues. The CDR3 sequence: CASSFRDRVQETQYF. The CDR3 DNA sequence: TGTGCCAGCAGCTTCCGGGACAGGGTTCAAGAGACCCAGTACTTC.

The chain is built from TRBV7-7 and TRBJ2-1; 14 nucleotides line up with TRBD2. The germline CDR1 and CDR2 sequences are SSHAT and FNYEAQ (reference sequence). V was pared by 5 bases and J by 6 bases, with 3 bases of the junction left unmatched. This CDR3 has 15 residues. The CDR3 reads CASSTGTSGSNEQFF. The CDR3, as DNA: TGTGCCAGCAGCACCGGGACTAGCGGGAGCAATGAGCAGTTCTTC.

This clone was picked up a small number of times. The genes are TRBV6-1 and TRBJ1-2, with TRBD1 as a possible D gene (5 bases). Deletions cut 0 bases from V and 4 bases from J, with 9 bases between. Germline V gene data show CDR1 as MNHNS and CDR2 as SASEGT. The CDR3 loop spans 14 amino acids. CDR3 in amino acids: CASSEAGEGYGYTF. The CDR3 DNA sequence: TGTGCCAGCAGTGAAGCGGGGGAGGGCTATGGCTACACCTTC.

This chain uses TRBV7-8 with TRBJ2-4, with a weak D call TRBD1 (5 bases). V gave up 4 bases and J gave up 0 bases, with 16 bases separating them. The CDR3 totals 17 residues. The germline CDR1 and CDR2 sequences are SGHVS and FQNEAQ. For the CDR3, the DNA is TGTGCCAGCAGCTCAGGGTGGAGCCTTCTAGCCAAAAACATTCAGTACTTC. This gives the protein CASSSGWSLLAKNIQYF.

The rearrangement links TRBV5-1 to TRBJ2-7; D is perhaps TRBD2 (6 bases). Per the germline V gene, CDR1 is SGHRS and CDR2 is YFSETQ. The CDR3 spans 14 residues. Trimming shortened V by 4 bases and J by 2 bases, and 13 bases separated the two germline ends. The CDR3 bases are TGCGCCAGCAGCCCACAAGCGGGTACCTACGAGCAGTACTTC. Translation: CASSPQAGTYEQYF.

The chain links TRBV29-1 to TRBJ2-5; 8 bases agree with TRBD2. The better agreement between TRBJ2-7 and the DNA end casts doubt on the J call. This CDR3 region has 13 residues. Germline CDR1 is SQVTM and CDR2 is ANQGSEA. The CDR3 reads CSIVLAGGYEQYF. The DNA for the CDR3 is TGCAGCATTGTACTTGCGGGAGGATACGAGCAGTACTTC.

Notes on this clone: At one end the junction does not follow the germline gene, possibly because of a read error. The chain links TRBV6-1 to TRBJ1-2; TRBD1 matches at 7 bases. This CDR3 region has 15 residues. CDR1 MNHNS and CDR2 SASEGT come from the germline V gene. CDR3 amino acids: CASREDRASYYGYTF. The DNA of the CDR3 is TGTGCCAGCAGAGAAGACAGGGCCTCCTACTATGGCTACACCTTC.

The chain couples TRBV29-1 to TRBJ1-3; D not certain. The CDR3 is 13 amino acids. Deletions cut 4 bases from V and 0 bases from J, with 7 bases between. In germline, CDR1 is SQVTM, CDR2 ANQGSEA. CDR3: CSVAWSSGNTIYF. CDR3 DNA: TGCAGCGTTGCCTGGAGCTCTGGAAACACCATATATTTT.

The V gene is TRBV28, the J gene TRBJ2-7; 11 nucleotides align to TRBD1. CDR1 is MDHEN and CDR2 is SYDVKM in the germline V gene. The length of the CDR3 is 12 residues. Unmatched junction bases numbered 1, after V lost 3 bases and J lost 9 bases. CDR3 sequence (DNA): TGTGCCAGCAGTTTCGGGACAGGGGGGCAGTACTTC. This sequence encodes CASSFGTGGQYF.

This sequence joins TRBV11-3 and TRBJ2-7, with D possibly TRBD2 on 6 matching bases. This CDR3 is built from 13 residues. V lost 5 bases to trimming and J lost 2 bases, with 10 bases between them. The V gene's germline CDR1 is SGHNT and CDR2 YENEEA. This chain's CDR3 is CASSRGLPYEQYF. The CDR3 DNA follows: TGTGCCAGCAGCCGGGGGTTACCCTACGAGCAGTACTTC.

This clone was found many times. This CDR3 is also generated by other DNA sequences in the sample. The CDR3, as DNA: TGTGCCAGCAGCCCGACGACTAGCACAGATACGCAGTATTTT. Its protein product is CASSPTTSTDTQYF. The chain carries TRBV7-2 and TRBJ2-3; D is uncertain. V shed 5 bases and J shed 0 bases, with 9 bases lying between them. In germline, CDR1 is SGHTA, CDR2 FQGNSA. The CDR3 length is 14 residues.

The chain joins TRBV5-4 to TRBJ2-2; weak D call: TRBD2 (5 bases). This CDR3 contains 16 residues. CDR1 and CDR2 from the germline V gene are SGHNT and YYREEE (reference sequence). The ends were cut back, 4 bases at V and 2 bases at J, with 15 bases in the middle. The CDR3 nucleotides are TGTGCCAGCAGCGCCGGACTGATCCGAAACACCGGGGAGCTGTTTTTT. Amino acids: CASSAGLIRNTGELFF.

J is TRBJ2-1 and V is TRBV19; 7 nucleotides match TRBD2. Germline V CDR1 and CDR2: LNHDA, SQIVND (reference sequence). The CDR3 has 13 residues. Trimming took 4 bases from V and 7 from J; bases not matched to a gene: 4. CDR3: CASSSGRWNEQFF. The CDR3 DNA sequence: TGTGCCAGTAGTAGCGGGAGATGGAATGAGCAGTTCTTC. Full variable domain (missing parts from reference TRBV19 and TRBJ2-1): DGGITQSPKYLFRKEGQNVTLSCEQNLNHDAMYWYRQDPGQGLRLIYYSQIVNDFQKGDIAEGYSVSREKKESFPLTVTSAQKNPTAFYLCASSSGRWNEQFFGPGTRLTVL.

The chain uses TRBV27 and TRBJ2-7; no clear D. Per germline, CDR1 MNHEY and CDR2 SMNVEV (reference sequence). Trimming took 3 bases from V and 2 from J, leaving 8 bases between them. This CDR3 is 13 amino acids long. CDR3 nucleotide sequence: TGTGCCAGCAGTTTTCTTGGAGCCTACGAGCAGTACTTC. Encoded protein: CASSFLGAYEQYF.

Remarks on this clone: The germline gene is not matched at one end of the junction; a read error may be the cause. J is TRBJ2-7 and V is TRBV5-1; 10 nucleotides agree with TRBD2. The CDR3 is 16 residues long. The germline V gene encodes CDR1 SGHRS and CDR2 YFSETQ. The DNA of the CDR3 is TGCGCCAGCAGCTTGGGGTCGCCAGCGGGAGGGCCTGACATGGACTTC. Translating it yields CASSLGSPAGGPDMDF.

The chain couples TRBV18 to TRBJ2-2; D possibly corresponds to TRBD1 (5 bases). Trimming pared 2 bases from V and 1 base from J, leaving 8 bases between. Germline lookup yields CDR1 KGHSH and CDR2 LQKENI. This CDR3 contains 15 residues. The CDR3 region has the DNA TGTGCCAGCTCACCAACTCAGGGGAACACCGGGGAGCTGTTTTTT. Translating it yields CASSPTQGNTGELFF.

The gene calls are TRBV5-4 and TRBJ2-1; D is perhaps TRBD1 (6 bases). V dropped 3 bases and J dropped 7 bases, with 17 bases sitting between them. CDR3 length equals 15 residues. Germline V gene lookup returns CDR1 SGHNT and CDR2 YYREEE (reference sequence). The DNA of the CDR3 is TGTGCCAGCAGCTACGACAGGAACAGGAGGAATGAGCAGTTCTTC. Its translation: CASSYDRNRRNEQFF. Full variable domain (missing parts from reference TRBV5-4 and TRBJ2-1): ETGVTQSPTHLIKTRGQQVTLRCSSQSGHNTVSWYQQALGQGPQFIFQYYREEENGRGNFPPRFSGLQFPNYSSELNVNALELDDSALYLCASSYDRNRRNEQFFGPGTRLTVL.